This T cell receptor beta chain was recovered during a study of T cells in Graves' hyperthyroidism and ophthalmopathy. Researchers amplified the TCR beta CDR3 regions from RNA transcripts. First-round RT-PCR of the TCR CDR3 relied on the HTBI primer set. TCRdb used MiXCR to reprocess the multiplex PCR reads, holding one entry per CDR3 protein. The sample yields roughly 130,000 distinct CDR3 sequences, approximately 24% seen once. Study-wide results and caveats: Blood shared most expanded thyroid clonotypes above 0.001.

On this clonotype itself: Its antigen is still unknown.

It was uncontrolled infection, other autoimmune disease, pregnancy or lactation that excluded patients. Diagnoses were made from clinical symptoms, serum measures (thyroxine and TRAb), thyroid ultrasound and orbital computed tomography. Approximately 9.3 ml of fresh peripheral blood supplied the PBMCs. With V trimmed by 4 bases and J by 2 bases, 8 bases remained unmatched. CDR1 is LGHDT and CDR2 is YNNKEL in the germline V gene (reference sequence). The CDR3 contains 15 residues. The clonotype comes from a woman between 50 and 59 years old with Graves' hyperthyroidism that later progressed to Graves' ophthalmopathy. The source material was blood. This chain uses TRBV3-1 with TRBJ2-7; 7 bases line up with TRBD1. This CDR3 is CASSRYRDRTYEQYF. In DNA, the CDR3 is TGTGCCAGCAGCCGCTACCGGGACAGAACCTACGAGCAGTACTTC.